The 22 T cell receptor beta chains below come from one sample, sequenced in a study of CD8 T cells in cerebrospinal fluid in Alzheimer's disease. After re-calling the 10x single-cell sequencing reads, TCRdb lists one entry per CDR3 protein, DNA absent. The sample holds over a thousand distinct CDR3 sequences. The material sequenced was cerebrospinal fluid. The receptors derive from a human donor with Parkinson's disease.

This clonotype is identified as medium-sized from frequency. This sequence joins TRBV5-6 and TRBJ1-5; there is no DNA to check the TCRdb D call of TRBD1. CDR3 length: 16 residues. The germline CDR1 and CDR2 sequences are SGHDT and YYEEEE. This CDR3 is CASSRTGGEIFQPQHF.

This clonotype registers large (0.1 to 1%) by frequency. V usage is TRBV11-3 and J usage is TRBJ2-7; the TRBD1 assignment by TCRdb is unverifiable without DNA. The CDR3 has 11 residues. Germline values: CDR1 SGHNT, CDR2 YENEEA. The CDR3 protein is CASSADSEQYF.

This rearrangement joins TRBV6-4 to TRBJ2-1; TCRdb designates TRBD1, a call that cannot be tested without DNA. This CDR3 has 16 residues. Germline V CDR1 and CDR2: MRHNA, SNTAGT. The CDR3 is CASNLSPDRAVNEQFF.

This sequence joins TRBV6-6 and TRBJ2-2; the TCRdb call, TRBD1, lacks DNA for checking. This CDR3 spans 14 amino acids. Germline V gives CDR1 MNHNY, CDR2 SVGAGI (reference sequence). The CDR3 sequence is CASRSLLNTGELFF.

Judged by frequency, this clonotype is medium-sized (0.01 to 0.1%). The gene calls are TRBV11-3 and TRBJ2-1; with no DNA, the TCRdb D assignment of TRBD2 cannot be verified. This CDR3 has 17 residues. Germline CDR1 is SGHNT and CDR2 is YENEEA. The CDR3 sequence: CASSPRPSGGAGGEQFF. Filled out from reference TRBV11-3 and TRBJ2-1, the complete variable domain reads EAGVVQSPRYKIIEKKQPVAFWCNPISGHNTLYWYLQNLGQGPELLIRYENEEAVDDSQLPKDRFSAERLKGVDSTLKIQPAELGDSAVYLCASSPRPSGGAGGEQFFGPGTRLTVL.

This clonotype counts as medium-sized (0.01 to 0.1%) by frequency. The rearrangement joins TRBV29-1 to TRBJ1-2; TCRdb calls TRBD1, which cannot be checked without DNA. The CDR3 has 12 amino acids. Germline V gene data show CDR1 as SQVTM and CDR2 as ANQGSEA. The CDR3 reads CSVDRQGYGYTF.

The J gene is TRBJ1-1, the V gene TRBV12-3 or TRBV12-4. The CDR3 consists of 14 residues. This chain's CDR3 is CASREQLQRTEAFF.

This clonotype is called medium-sized (0.01 to 0.1%) based on its frequency. The genes are TRBV6-5 and TRBJ2-3; TCRdb designates TRBD2, a call that cannot be tested without DNA. From germline, CDR1 is MNHEY and CDR2 SVGAGI. The CDR3 extends over 15 amino acids. CDR3: CASRDGLAGTDTQYF.

The rearrangement links TRBV2 to TRBJ2-7; TCRdb's assignment of TRBD2 cannot be checked, as there is no DNA. Looked up from germline, CDR1 is SNHLY and CDR2 is FYNNEI. This CDR3 has 13 amino acids. CDR3 loop: CASTGGQNYEQYF.

According to its frequency, this clonotype is medium-sized (0.01 to 0.1%). This rearrangement joins TRBV4-3 to TRBJ1-3; there is no DNA to check the TCRdb D call of TRBD1. CDR1 and CDR2 (germline): LGHNA, YSLEER. The length of the CDR3 is 20 residues. The CDR3 loop is CASSQAGTGVISVSGNTIYF.

Its frequency marks this clonotype as medium-sized (0.01 to 0.1%). V usage is TRBV2 and J usage is TRBJ2-2; TCRdb proposes TRBD2, but this gene call is untestable without DNA. From germline, CDR1 is SNHLY and CDR2 FYNNEI. There are 17 residues in the CDR3. CDR3 sequence: CASSDPAGGMSTGRLFF.

Frequency places this clonotype as medium-sized. The CDR3 sequence is CSVKVRETYQETQYF. This chain joins TRBV29-1 and TRBJ2-5; the TCRdb call, TRBD2, lacks DNA for checking. The germline V gene encodes CDR1 SQVTM and CDR2 ANQGSEA. The CDR3 consists of 15 residues.

This clonotype registers large by frequency. The V call is TRBV7-9, the J call TRBJ2-7; no DNA is available, so the TRBD1 call from TCRdb remains unchecked. CDR1 SEHNR and CDR2 FQNEAQ come from the germline V gene (reference sequence). The CDR3 runs to 13 residues. CDR3 loop: CASSSVTGVEQYF.

The rearrangement links TRBV6-6 to TRBJ1-2; TCRdb proposes TRBD1, but this gene call is untestable without DNA. CDR3 length: 13 residues. The germline gives CDR1 MNHNY, CDR2 SVGAGI (reference sequence). The chain's CDR3 is CASRPNGQYGYTF.

This clonotype ranks as medium-sized (0.01 to 0.1%) in terms of frequency. The chain links TRBV5-1 to TRBJ2-5; TCRdb's D gene call, TRBD2, goes unchecked for lack of DNA. CDR3 size: 16 residues. Germline CDR1 SGHRS, CDR2 YFSETQ. The CDR3 spells CASSDISPAGRETQYF.

The CDR3 reads CASSYSPEEQYF. V and J are TRBV27 and TRBJ2-7; TCRdb lists TRBD2, though no DNA is available to test this call. CDR3 length: 12 amino acids. The germline gives CDR1 MNHEY, CDR2 SMNVEV (reference sequence).

Frequency places this clonotype as medium-sized. This rearrangement joins TRBV20-1 to TRBJ2-1; TCRdb returns TRBD2, unconfirmable since there is no DNA. CDR1 is DFQATT, CDR2 SNEGSKA, per germline (reference sequence). The CDR3 contains 13 residues. This CDR3 is CSAGTTWNNEQFF.

This clonotype counts as medium-sized by frequency. The chain uses TRBV23-1 and TRBJ1-2; TCRdb's D call of TRBD1 is untestable without DNA. TRBV23-1 is an open reading frame, and its role is uncertain. The CDR3 covers 17 residues. This chain's CDR3 is CASSQSPMARLDYGYTF.

Measured by frequency, this clonotype is medium-sized. The J gene is TRBJ2-2, the V gene TRBV24-1; TCRdb names TRBD1, which stays unverified in the absence of DNA. The CDR3 contains 14 residues. Germline-derived CDR1 and CDR2 are KGHDR and SFDVKD. CDR3 amino acids: CATRRGDGTGELFF.

By frequency, this clonotype registers large (0.1 to 1%). The chain joins TRBV11-2 to TRBJ2-7; as DNA is missing, the TRBD1 call by TCRdb cannot be tested. CDR3 length equals 14 residues. The germline V gene has CDR1 SGHAT and CDR2 FQNNGV. CDR3: CASSRLTRGYEQYF.

Judged by frequency, this clonotype is medium-sized. This chain uses TRBV3-1 with TRBJ2-5; TCRdb proposes TRBD2, but this gene call is untestable without DNA. The CDR3 covers 16 residues. Germline V lookup: CDR1 LGHDT, CDR2 YNNKEL (reference sequence). This chain's CDR3 is CASSPGLAGLWETQYF.

Frequency places this clonotype as medium-sized. The rearrangement uses TRBV30 and TRBJ1-3. Germline V gene data show CDR1 as GTSNPN and CDR2 as SVGIG (reference sequence). This CDR3 contains 17 residues. This CDR3 reads CAWSVRSGKYSGNTIYF.